This T cell receptor beta chain emerged from a study of cytomegalovirus exposure and HLA in healthy donors. Study outcomes and limitations: Accurate predictions that matched the HLA-A and HLA-B alleles of most subjects were reportedly made from TCR beta sequences. In vitro data verified three CMV-associated chains as specific for CMV antigens. Common viral pathogens seemed, in a later analysis, to connect with several of the most significant clusters.

The donors comprised healthy bone marrow donors. Germline V gene sequence: CDR1 MGHRA, CDR2 YSYEKL. With V trimmed by 0 bases and J by 1 base, 6 bases remained unmatched. CDR3 length: 17 residues. Researchers ran the PCR with 60 Vbeta and 13 Jbeta primers. Profiled with immunoSEQ multiplex PCR; TCRdb holds only in-frame clones, not every one. The profile covers about 190,000 clones, with approximately 79% appearing a single time and about 1.5% taken by the ten largest. For this clone: The target antigen is unknown.

The sequence came from a woman younger than 30 in good health and CMV-seronegative. The sequenced material came from PBMCs. This chain joins TRBV4-1 and TRBJ2-5; 9 nucleotides line up with TRBD2. CDR3 bases: TGCGCCAGCAGCCAAGATTGGCTAGCGGGGTCCCAAGAGACCCAGTACTTC. Amino acid sequence: CASSQDWLAGSQETQYF.